What follows describes a single T cell receptor beta chain. This entry is derived from a study of blood T cell repertoires in COVID-19. Produced via immunoSEQ multiplex PCR; TCRdb's table is partial and in-frame only. The data hold 300,000 to 400,000 clones, with about 89% observed a single time. The CDR3 is 14 residues long. What was sequenced was peripheral blood. This receptor was taken from a woman in her forties or fifties with COVID-19, enrolled during active disease. The rearrangement links TRBV21-1 to TRBJ1-1; the table's D call TRBD1 went unverified against the DNA. TRBV21-1 is shown as a pseudogene. The CDR3 DNA sequence: TGTGCCCGACGGACAGGGGGCTTTTGTACTGAAGCTTTCTTT. Translation gives CARRTGGFCTEAFF.